Following are 30 T cell receptor beta chains from one sample sequenced in a study of identical twins. A single record per CDR3 protein comes from TCRdb applying MiXCR to the 5' RACE reads. The sample lists about 1.7 million distinct CDR3 sequences; under 35% were seen once. The source material was cord blood. These receptors were taken from a newborn girl in good health.

The V gene is TRBV4-1, the J gene TRBJ1-3; D is possibly TRBD1 (6 bases). This CDR3 has 16 amino acids. CDR1 is MGHRA and CDR2 is YSYEKL in the germline V gene. V gave up 4 bases and J gave up 2 bases, with 15 bases separating them. This chain's CDR3 is CASSPRYRETGNTIYF. Here the CDR3 DNA reads TGCGCCAGCAGCCCCCGCTACAGGGAGACTGGAAACACCATATATTTT.

In regard to this clonotype: This may stem from a read error, because a much larger clone lies one nucleotide away. The V gene is TRBV28, the J gene TRBJ2-7; 12 bases line up with TRBD2. J lost 10 bases, V lost 6 bases, and 7 bases had no gene match. The CDR3 totals 13 residues. The germline V gene encodes CDR1 MDHEN and CDR2 SYDVKM. The CDR3 is CASSASGRASQYF. The CDR3 DNA is TGTGCCAGCAGCGCTAGCGGGAGGGCCTCCCAGTACTTC.

The rearrangement joins TRBV5-1 to TRBJ1-1; 9 nucleotides line up with TRBD1. The CDR3 runs 17 residues. V was pared by 1 base and J by 2 bases, with 9 bases of the junction left unmatched. The germline gives CDR1 SGHRS, CDR2 YFSETQ. The CDR3 protein is CASSLLPGQGENTEAFF. The CDR3 coding sequence is TGCGCCAGCAGCTTGTTACCGGGACAGGGCGAAAACACTGAAGCTTTCTTT.

This chain joins TRBV12-3 or TRBV12-4 and TRBJ2-1; 9 positions agree with TRBD2. This CDR3 comprises 22 residues. The ends lost 3 bases at V and 6 bases at J; junction bases unmatched: 27. The CDR3 DNA reads TGTGCCAGCAGTTTTAGGTCTCTAGCGGGACCAATCCCCATATATAGATCCAATGAGCAGTTCTTC. It codes for CASSFRSLAGPIPIYRSNEQFF.

Only one count was recorded for this clonotype. A much larger clone differs from this one at a single base, so this may be a read error. The missing conserved phenylalanine or tryptophan at the end of this CDR3 makes a read error likely. The genes are TRBV11-2 and TRBJ2-3, with D maybe TRBD2 (6 bases). The CDR3 spans 12 residues. V lost 6 bases and J lost 4, with 8 bases in between. The V gene's germline CDR1 is SGHAT and CDR2 FQNNGV. CDR3 loop: CASRIAADTQYS. The CDR3 bases are TGTGCCAGCAGAATAGCGGCAGATACGCAGTATTCT.

In its sample, this clonotype was seen many times. V and J are TRBV3-1 and TRBJ2-7; D is unclear. Trimming shortened V by 1 base and J by 9 bases, and 13 bases separated the two germline ends. The germline V gene encodes CDR1 LGHDT and CDR2 YNNKEL (reference sequence). There are 13 residues in the CDR3. CDR3 residues: CASSQVRGRVQYF. In nucleotides, the CDR3 is TGTGCCAGCAGCCAAGTTCGTGGCCGGGTGCAGTACTTC.

This clonotype was detected many times. J is TRBJ2-1 and V is TRBV29-1, with 10 bases fitting TRBD1. Germline trimming cut 7 bases from V and 12 bases from J; bases unmatched to any gene: 21. The CDR3 has 16 amino acids. Germline-derived CDR1 and CDR2 are SQVTM and ANQGSEA. CDR3 sequence reads: CSALDGGTGEIQGQFF. CDR3 DNA sequence: TGCAGCGCCCTTGATGGTGGGACAGGGGAGATACAGGGGCAGTTCTTC.

In its sample, this clonotype was seen a few times. This sequence joins TRBV29-1 and TRBJ2-1; D gene ambiguous. Trimming took 2 bases from V and 0 from J, leaving 14 bases between them. The CDR3 is 16 amino acids. Germline V gene lookup returns CDR1 SQVTM and CDR2 ANQGSEA. The CDR3, as DNA: TGCAGCGTTGAACCTCTCGACTCGAGCTCCTACAATGAGCAGTTCTTC. Translated: CSVEPLDSSSYNEQFF.

Worth noting for this clonotype: The junction does not match germline at one end; this may be a read error. J is TRBJ1-4 and V is TRBV5-6; D is uncertain. This CDR3 region has 15 residues. Germline assignment: CDR1 SGHDT and CDR2 YYEEEE. DNA of the CDR3: TGTACCAGCAGCCATCTAAGGGAAACTAATGAAAAACTGTTTTTT. It codes for CTSSHLRETNEKLFF.

This chain joins TRBV20-1 and TRBJ2-7, with D possibly matching TRBD1 (5 bases). The CDR3 runs 15 residues. V was shortened by 0 bases and J by 0 bases, with 12 bases between the two germline ends. Germline loops: CDR1 DFQATT, CDR2 SNEGSKA (reference sequence). CDR3 residues: CSARDFGHSSYEQYF. CDR3 bases: TGCAGTGCTAGAGATTTCGGACACAGCTCCTACGAGCAGTACTTC.

This clonotype was counted between two and nine times. The chain couples TRBV24-1 to TRBJ1-2, with 9 bases lining up with TRBD1. The CDR3 has 14 amino acids. Germline assignment: CDR1 KGHDR and CDR2 SFDVKD. The junction had 6 bases not matched to a gene; V was cut back by 3 bases and J by 8 bases. CDR3 sequence: CATSDPGTGMGYTF. DNA for the CDR3: TGTGCCACCAGTGATCCGGGGACAGGGATGGGCTACACCTTC.

The gene calls are TRBV29-1 and TRBJ1-1; possible D gene TRBD1, 6 bases. The CDR3 spans 13 residues. The ends were cut back, 6 bases at V and 6 bases at J, with 17 bases in the middle. Germline V lookup: CDR1 SQVTM, CDR2 ANQGSEA. CDR3: CSVHAGTNPEAFF. The CDR3 bases are TGCAGCGTGCACGCCGGGACAAACCCTGAAGCTTTCTTT.

This clonotype has only a few counts. This chain uses TRBV2 with TRBJ2-7; D gene ambiguous. The length of the CDR3 is 14 residues. The V end lost 1 base, the J end lost 2 bases, and 9 bases lay between the germline ends. CDR1 and CDR2 (germline): SNHLY, FYNNEI. The CDR3 bases are TGTGCCAGCAGTGAAGTACTGATGACCTACGAGCAGTACTTC. It encodes CASSEVLMTYEQYF.

The chain recombines TRBV6-1 with TRBJ2-7; D possibly corresponds to TRBD1 (6 bases). This CDR3 is 14 amino acids long. CDR1 is MNHNS and CDR2 is SASEGT in the germline V gene. The V end was cut by 7 bases, the J end by 1 base, with 14 bases between. In DNA, the CDR3 is TGTGCCAGCACCCGGGACACTCGATCCTACGAGCAGTACTTC. The encoded protein is CASTRDTRSYEQYF.

The rearrangement uses TRBV20-1 and TRBJ2-1, with D possibly TRBD2 on 6 matching bases. The J call is uncertain, as TRBJ2-7 better fits the DNA end. The CDR3 is 15 amino acids. The germline gives CDR1 DFQATT, CDR2 SNEGSKA (reference sequence). The CDR3 here is CSAPRGGASYNEQYF. For the CDR3, the DNA is TGCAGTGCCCCTCGCGGAGGGGCCTCCTACAATGAGCAGTACTTC.

The chain carries TRBV5-4 and TRBJ2-1; 9 bases fit TRBD1. Germline-derived CDR1 and CDR2 are SGHNT and YYREEE (reference sequence). V lost 0 bases and J lost 7; bases outside the gene matches: 5. This CDR3 comprises 15 residues. The CDR3 region has the DNA TGTGCCAGCAGCTTGGTTGGGACAGGGAGAAATGAGCAGTTCTTC. This sequence encodes CASSLVGTGRNEQFF.

This clonotype was seen more than once but under ten times. V is TRBV20-1 and J is TRBJ2-7; TRBD2 is a possible D gene (5 bases). The CDR3 is 14 residues long. V was pared by 2 bases and J by 1 base, with 12 bases between. CDR1 is DFQATT, CDR2 SNEGSKA, per germline (reference sequence). In nucleotides, the CDR3 is TGCAGTGCTAGACAACTAGTTTCTTCCTACGAGCAGTACTTC. It yields the protein CSARQLVSSYEQYF.

This chain links TRBV20-1 with TRBJ2-5; D uncertain. V was trimmed by 6 bases and J by 0 bases, leaving 8 bases between them. Germline values: CDR1 DFQATT, CDR2 SNEGSKA (reference sequence). The CDR3 covers 12 residues. CDR3 amino acids: CSANDYQETQYF. The CDR3 bases are TGCAGTGCAAATGACTACCAAGAGACCCAGTACTTC.

The V gene is TRBV28, the J gene TRBJ1-4; no firm D call. Trimming removed 5 bases from V and 8 bases from J, with 15 bases in between. The germline gives CDR1 MDHEN, CDR2 SYDVKM. CDR3 size: 14 residues. The DNA of the CDR3 is TGTGCCAGCAGTCCCAGAGGAAATGGGGAAAAACTGTTTTTT. It specifies CASSPRGNGEKLFF. Filled out from reference TRBV28 and TRBJ1-4, the complete variable domain reads DVKVTQSSRYLVKRTGEKVFLECVQDMDHENMFWYRQDPGLGLRLIYFSYDVKMKEKGDIPEGYSVSREKKERFSLILESASTNQTSMYLCASSPRGNGEKLFFGSGTQLSVL.

About this clonotype: The junction does not match germline at one end; this may be a read error. V and J are TRBV28 and TRBJ1-2, with unresolved D. The CDR3 sequence is 15 residues long. Germline V lookup: CDR1 MDHEN, CDR2 SYDVKM. CDR3: CASSPGWAGYYGCTF. Here the CDR3 DNA reads TGTGCCAGCAGTCCCGGTTGGGCGGGATACTATGGCTGCACCTTC.

Of note for this clonotype: This may come from a read error, since a much larger clone is one base off. The V call is TRBV27, the J call TRBJ2-7; a weak D match, TRBD2 (7 bases). The CDR3 length is 14 residues. Germline CDR1 reads MNHEY; CDR2 reads SMNVEV (reference sequence). Trimming took off 1 base at V and 5 bases at J, with 12 bases between the two ends. CDR3 DNA: TGTGCCAGCAGTTTATACGGGGGGCTCGACGAGCAGTACTTC. It is translated as CASSLYGGLDEQYF.

This clonotype was observed many times. CDR3 region: CASSDQRTLAKNIQYF. Here the CDR3 DNA reads TGTGCCAGCAGTGACCAGAGAACGCTAGCCAAAAACATTCAGTACTTC. The J gene is TRBJ2-4, the V gene TRBV2; D is ambiguous. The V end was cut by 3 bases, the J end by 0 bases, with 12 bases between. Germline CDR1 SNHLY, CDR2 FYNNEI. This CDR3 contains 16 residues.

The rearrangement uses TRBV25-1 and TRBJ2-1; no firm D call. The CDR3 loop spans 17 amino acids. CDR1 and CDR2 from the germline V gene are MGHDK and SYGVNS. V lost 2 bases, J lost 0 bases, and 14 bases lay in between. The CDR3 bases are TGTGCCAGCAGTGAAGGGGAAGTCCCCTCCTCCTACAATGAGCAGTTCTTC. The encoded protein is CASSEGEVPSSYNEQFF.

This clonotype was detected only a few times. The chain has TRBV6-2 or TRBV6-3 and TRBJ2-3, with TRBD2 matching over 14 bases. V gave up 6 bases and J gave up 4 bases; unmatched junction bases: 18. Germline CDR1 and CDR2: MNHEY and SVGEGT. The CDR3 has 20 amino acids. CDR3 in amino acids: CASSPRLAGGHRLVPDTQYF. CDR3 nucleotide sequence: TGTGCCAGCAGCCCTCGACTAGCGGGGGGGCATCGTCTCGTCCCAGATACGCAGTATTTT.

The chain is built from TRBV29-1 and TRBJ1-1; perhaps TRBD1 as D (6 bases). Germline V gene data show CDR1 as SQVTM and CDR2 as ANQGSEA. This CDR3 is built from 14 residues. Trimming stripped 4 bases from V and 0 bases from J, with 12 bases between. CDR3 DNA: TGCAGCGTTGCAGGGGTCCTAATGAACACTGAAGCTTTCTTT. It is translated as CSVAGVLMNTEAFF.

This clonotype was found a few times. The chain has TRBV28 and TRBJ1-2; TRBD1 aligns across 9 bases. V shed 4 bases, J shed 8 bases, and the junction held 11 bases outside the gene matches. The CDR3 has 15 amino acids. Germline values: CDR1 MDHEN, CDR2 SYDVKM. DNA of the CDR3: TGTGCCAGCAGTTCATCCGGGACAGGGATGTGGGGCTACACCTTC. As protein: CASSSSGTGMWGYTF.

The rearrangement uses TRBV5-1 and TRBJ2-7; no reliable D call. From germline, CDR1 is SGHRS and CDR2 YFSETQ. V dropped 4 bases and J dropped 5 bases, with 19 bases sitting between them. The CDR3 length is 15 residues. CDR3 DNA: TGCGCCAGCAGCGCGACCCACTGGGATACCCACGAGCAGTACTTC. Translated, it gives CASSATHWDTHEQYF.

This clonotype occurred a few times. The chain uses TRBV13 and TRBJ2-3; 7 bases are a match to TRBD2. Germline V gene data show CDR1 as PRHDT and CDR2 as FYEKMQ (reference sequence). V dropped 6 bases and J dropped 2; count of bases not matched to a gene: 8. This CDR3 region has 15 residues. The CDR3 region is CASREIGTITDTQYF. The CDR3 DNA follows: TGTGCCAGCAGAGAAATTGGGACTATCACAGATACGCAGTATTTT.

A note on this clonotype: A much bigger clone sits one base away, suggesting this may be a read error. The rearrangement links TRBV10-3 to TRBJ2-5; the match to TRBD1 covers 7 bases. Losses at the gene ends were 3 bases for V and 11 bases for J; bases not matched to a gene: 15. CDR3 length equals 15 residues. The germline CDR1 and CDR2 sequences are ENHRY and SYGVKD. The CDR3 bases are TGTGCCATCAGTGATCATAACAGGGGTAAAGATGAGCAGTACTTC. Translated, it gives CAISDHNRGKDEQYF.

This chain links TRBV29-1 with TRBJ1-1; TRBD1 might be the D (6 bases). V was trimmed by 7 bases and J by 8 bases, leaving 17 bases between them. This CDR3 is 12 amino acids long. CDR1 is SQVTM and CDR2 is ANQGSEA in the germline V gene. The CDR3 reads CSATKRGAEAFF. As DNA, the CDR3 is TGCAGCGCCACCAAGCGGGGGGCGGAAGCTTTCTTT. Supplemented by reference TRBV29-1 and TRBJ1-1, the full variable domain reads SAVISQKPSRDICQRGTSLTIQCQVDSQVTMMFWYRQQPGQSLTLIATANQGSEATYESGFVIDKFPISRPNLTFSTLTVSNMSPEDSSIYLCSATKRGAEAFFGQGTRLTVV.